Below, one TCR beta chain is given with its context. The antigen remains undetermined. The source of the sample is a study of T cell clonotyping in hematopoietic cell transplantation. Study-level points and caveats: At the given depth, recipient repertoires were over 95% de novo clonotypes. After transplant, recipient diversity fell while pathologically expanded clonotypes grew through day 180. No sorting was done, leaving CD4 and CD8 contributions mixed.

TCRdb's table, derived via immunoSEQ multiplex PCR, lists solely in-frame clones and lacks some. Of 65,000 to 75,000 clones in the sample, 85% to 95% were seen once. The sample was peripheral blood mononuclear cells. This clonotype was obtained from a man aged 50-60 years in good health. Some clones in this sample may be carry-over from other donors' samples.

CDR3 sequence: CASSQTSGGNNEQFF. DNA for the CDR3: TGTGCCAGTAGCCAGACTAGCGGGGGTAACAATGAGCAGTTCTTC. The V and J genes are TRBV19 and TRBJ2-1; 12 positions agree with TRBD2. The CDR3 runs 15 residues. Germline CDR1 is LNHDA and CDR2 is SQIVND (reference sequence). Trimming took 6 bases from V and 5 from J; bases not matched to a gene: 5.